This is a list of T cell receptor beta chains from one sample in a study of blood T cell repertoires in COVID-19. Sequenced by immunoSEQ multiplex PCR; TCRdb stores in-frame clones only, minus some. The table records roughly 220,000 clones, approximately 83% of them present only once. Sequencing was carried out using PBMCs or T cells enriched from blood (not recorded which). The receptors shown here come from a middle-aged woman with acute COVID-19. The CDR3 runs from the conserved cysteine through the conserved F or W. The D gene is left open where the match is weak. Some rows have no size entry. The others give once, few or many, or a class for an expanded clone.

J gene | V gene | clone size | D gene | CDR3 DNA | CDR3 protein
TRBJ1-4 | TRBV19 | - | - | TGTGCCAGTAGTAGAGGAGGAGAGGAAAAACTGTTTTTT | CASSRGGEEKLFF
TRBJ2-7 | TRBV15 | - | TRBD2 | TGTGCCACCAGCAGCGGGACTAGCTACGAGCAGTACTTC | CATSSGTSYEQYF
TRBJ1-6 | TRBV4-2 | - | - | TGTGCCAGCAGCCAAGGGGAGCGGGATAATTCACCCCTCCACTTT | CASSQGERDNSPLHF
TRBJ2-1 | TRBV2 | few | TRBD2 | TGTGCCAGCAGTGCGGTAGCGGGGGGTAACTATGAGCAGTTCTTC | CASSAVAGGNYEQFF
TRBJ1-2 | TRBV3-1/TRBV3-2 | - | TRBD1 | TGTGCCAGCACAATCGGCGGACAGGGTGAGAACTATGGCTACACCTTC | CASTIGGQGENYGYTF
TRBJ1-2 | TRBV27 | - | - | TGTGCCAGCAGTTTCGTGGGCGATGATGGCTACACCTTC | CASSFVGDDGYTF
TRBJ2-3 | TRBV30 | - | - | TGTGCCTGGAGTCCCGGGAACGACGGAGATACGCAGTATTTT | CAWSPGNDGDTQYF
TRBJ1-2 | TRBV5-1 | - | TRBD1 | TGCGCCAGCAGCTTGGAGGGACAGGGGGCTTTCTATGGCTACACCTTC | CASSLEGQGAFYGYTF
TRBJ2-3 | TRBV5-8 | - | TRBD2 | TGTGCCAGCAGCTTGGCCATCGAGCGGGGTTTTTCCTTTAGCACAGATACGCAGTATTTT | CASSLAIERGFSFSTDTQYF
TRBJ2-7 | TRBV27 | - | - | TGTGCCAGCAGTTTCAGGGCCTCCTACGAGCAGTACTTC | CASSFRASYEQYF
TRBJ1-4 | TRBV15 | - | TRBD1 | TGTGCCACCAGCAGGGCTGACAGGGGATTAATGTTTTTT | CATSRADRGLMFF
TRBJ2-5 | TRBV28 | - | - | TGTGCCAGCAGTCTTGGTCGGGTTGAGACCCAGTACTTC | CASSLGRVETQYF
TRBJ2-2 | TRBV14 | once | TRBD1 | TGTGCCAGCAGCAGGACAGGGAGCACCGGGGAGCTGTTTTTT | CASSRTGSTGELFF
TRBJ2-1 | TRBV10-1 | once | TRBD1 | TGCGCCAGCAGTGAGTCAGACAGGGGGTATTACAATGAGCAGTTCTTC | CASSESDRGYYNEQFF
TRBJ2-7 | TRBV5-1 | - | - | TGCGCCAGCAGCTTGGGACGGGACTACGAGCAGTACTTC | CASSLGRDYEQYF
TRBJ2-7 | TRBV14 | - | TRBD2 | TGTGCCAGCAGCCTGGATCGGGGGGGCGAGCAGTACTTC | CASSLDRGGEQYF
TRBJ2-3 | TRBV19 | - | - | TGTGCCAGTAGTATTGGGCAGGGTAAGGGCACAGATACGCAGTATTTT | CASSIGQGKGTDTQYF
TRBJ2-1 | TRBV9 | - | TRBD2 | TGTGCCAGCAGCGTAGGGACTAGCGGGAGTTTCTTGATGAATGAGCAGTTCTTC | CASSVGTSGSFLMNEQFF
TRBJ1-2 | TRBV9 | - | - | TGTGCCAGCAGCGAAATACAGGATGGCTATGGCTACACCTTC | CASSEIQDGYGYTF
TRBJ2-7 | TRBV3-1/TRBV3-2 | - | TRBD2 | TGTGCCAGCAGCCATGAAGCGGGAGGTCTCCACTACGAGCAGTACTTC | CASSHEAGGLHYEQYF
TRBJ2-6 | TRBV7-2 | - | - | TGTGCCAGCAGCCTGTCGACAGGTACGCGAACTGGGGCCAACGTCCTGACTTTC | CASSLSTGTRTGANVLTF
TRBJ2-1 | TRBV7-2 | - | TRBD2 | TGTGCCAGCAGCTTAGGGCTAGCGGGGGGGAACAATGAGCAGTTCTTC | CASSLGLAGGNNEQFF
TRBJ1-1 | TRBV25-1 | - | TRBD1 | TGTGCCAGCAGTGAATTGGGGACAGACCTTAACACTGAAGCTTTCTTT | CASSELGTDLNTEAFF
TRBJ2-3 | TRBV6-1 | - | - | TGTGCCAGCAGTGAAGGAATAGCGGCTAGCACAGATACGCAGTATTTT | CASSEGIAASTDTQYF
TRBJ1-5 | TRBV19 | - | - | TGTGCCAGTAGTATAATTGAGGGTTGGGGAAATCAGCCCCAGCATTTT | CASSIIEGWGNQPQHF
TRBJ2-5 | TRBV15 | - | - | TGTGCCACCAGCAGATCGGGGTTCGGTAGGACCCAAGAGACCCAGTACTTC | CATSRSGFGRTQETQYF
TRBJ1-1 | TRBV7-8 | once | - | TGTGCCAGCAGCTTATTAGCAGGGGCCGTTGAAGCTTTCTTT | CASSLLAGAVEAFF
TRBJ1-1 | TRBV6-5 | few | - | TGTGCCAGCAGTCCAGATCGGGGCACTGAAGCTTTCTTT | CASSPDRGTEAFF
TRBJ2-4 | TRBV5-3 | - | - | TGTGCCAGAAGCGGCGGGACGTCGAAAAACATTCAGTACTTC | CARSGGTSKNIQYF
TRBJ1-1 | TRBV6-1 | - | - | TGTGCCAGCAGTTCAATTGGGGGCGCGAACACTGAAGCTTTCTTT | CASSSIGGANTEAFF
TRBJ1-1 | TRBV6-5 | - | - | TGTGCCAGCAAGTGGACAGAAGCTTTCTTT | CASKWTEAFF